A selection of T cell receptor beta chains follows, all from one sample in a study of shared clonotypes between healthy human individuals. Some clones are missing from TCRdb's copy, which holds only in-frame ones; the method was immunoSEQ multiplex PCR. The table includes over a million clones, around 95% detected once. Sequencing was done on a sample of naive CD4+ T cells sorted from blood. These receptors all come from a man younger than 40 in good health. CDR3s leave out the opening cysteine and the closing phenylalanine or tryptophan.

cdr3_aa: ASSESRDFQETQY
j_call: TRBJ2-5
v_call: TRBV10-1

cdr3_aa: ASSLSGQGAFGNTIY
j_call: TRBJ1-3
v_call: TRBV7-8

cdr3_aa: ASSLTSGGTGELF
j_call: TRBJ2-2
v_call: TRBV5-1

cdr3_aa: ASSPRDREADTQY
j_call: TRBJ2-3
v_call: TRBV9

cdr3_aa: ASSLDGGPYEQY
j_call: TRBJ2-7
v_call: TRBV18

cdr3_aa: ASSLKAGERYEQY
j_call: TRBJ2-7
v_call: TRBV5-5

cdr3_aa: ASSLGGTAKSYEQY
j_call: TRBJ2-7
v_call: TRBV28

cdr3_aa: ASSYDYNEQF
j_call: TRBJ2-1
v_call: TRBV2

cdr3_aa: ASSHGRRGKTQY
j_call: TRBJ2-5
v_call: TRBV7-9

cdr3_aa: ASSVAHEVSYEQY
j_call: TRBJ2-7
v_call: TRBV9

cdr3_aa: ASSGSYTGELF
j_call: TRBJ2-2
v_call: TRBV7-2

cdr3_aa: ASSYTFEKYEQY
j_call: TRBJ2-7
v_call: TRBV7-9

cdr3_aa: ASSLDRGDTQY
j_call: TRBJ2-3
v_call: TRBV5-4

cdr3_aa: SVRSRGETQY
j_call: TRBJ2-5
v_call: TRBV29-1

cdr3_aa: ASSLIQETQY
j_call: TRBJ2-5
v_call: TRBV5-1

cdr3_aa: AISTLSGSLTDTQY
j_call: TRBJ2-3
v_call: TRBV10-3

cdr3_aa: ASSVVPSGRGGADTQY
j_call: TRBJ2-3
v_call: TRBV2

cdr3_aa: ASSPRWDDYGYT
j_call: TRBJ1-2
v_call: TRBV18

cdr3_aa: ASSFIQASSYNEQF
j_call: TRBJ2-1
v_call: TRBV18

cdr3_aa: ASSLEVGRNEQF
j_call: TRBJ2-1
v_call: TRBV7-2

cdr3_aa: SVSGLAGGGSTDTQY
j_call: TRBJ2-3
v_call: TRBV29-1

cdr3_aa: ASSRAGQRNEKLF
j_call: TRBJ1-4
v_call: TRBV6-5

cdr3_aa: ASSERWNTEAF
j_call: TRBJ1-1
v_call: TRBV6-4

cdr3_aa: ASSLKTSGKYEQY
j_call: TRBJ2-7
v_call: TRBV9

cdr3_aa: ASSLAGVSYNEQF
j_call: TRBJ2-1
v_call: TRBV11-2

cdr3_aa: ASSLLFRGGSNQPQH
j_call: TRBJ1-5
v_call: TRBV5-5

cdr3_aa: ASSFPGNYEQY
j_call: TRBJ2-7
v_call: TRBV28

cdr3_aa: ASTIQGITEAF
j_call: TRBJ1-1
v_call: TRBV18

cdr3_aa: ASSFQGVTEAF
j_call: TRBJ1-1
v_call: TRBV5-1

cdr3_aa: ASSPRPDYEQY
j_call: TRBJ2-7
v_call: TRBV18

cdr3_aa: ASSPTDIDYEQY
j_call: TRBJ2-7
v_call: TRBV18

cdr3_aa: ASNQRSAWNNEQF
j_call: TRBJ2-1
v_call: TRBV6-1

cdr3_aa: AWSVGGRDQPQH
j_call: TRBJ1-5
v_call: TRBV30

cdr3_aa: ASSLENLGQALDREQF
j_call: TRBJ2-1
v_call: TRBV5-1

cdr3_aa: ASSLVSGSNEQF
j_call: TRBJ2-1
v_call: TRBV5-1

cdr3_aa: ASSPGAAQETQY
j_call: TRBJ2-5
v_call: TRBV7-7

cdr3_aa: ASSPSGGLQH
j_call: TRBJ1-5
v_call: TRBV27

cdr3_aa: ASSLAGGWETQY
j_call: TRBJ2-5
v_call: TRBV5-1

cdr3_aa: ASSLGFASQTQY
j_call: TRBJ2-5
v_call: TRBV6-5

cdr3_aa: ASSQELRHRSYEQY
j_call: TRBJ2-7
v_call: TRBV4-1

cdr3_aa: ASSPQGQGATGELF
j_call: TRBJ2-2
v_call: TRBV18

cdr3_aa: ASSQEMNQPQH
j_call: TRBJ1-5
v_call: TRBV18

cdr3_aa: ASSLIRGSNYGYT
j_call: TRBJ1-2
v_call: TRBV7-8

cdr3_aa: ASSGTELGYEQY
j_call: TRBJ2-7
v_call: TRBV19

cdr3_aa: ASSKSGTSGINEQF
j_call: TRBJ2-1
v_call: TRBV5-4

cdr3_aa: ASSPGGANYGYT
j_call: TRBJ1-2
v_call: TRBV5-4

cdr3_aa: ASRTPGLRPGELF
j_call: TRBJ2-2
v_call: TRBV6-6

cdr3_aa: ASSRGLAGTTQETQY
j_call: TRBJ2-5
v_call: TRBV5-5